The 21 T cell receptor beta chains below come from one sample, sequenced in a study of blood T cell repertoires in COVID-19. The method was immunoSEQ multiplex PCR; TCRdb's version includes in-frame clones alone and lacks a portion of them. This sample has some 120,000 clones, with around four fifths found just once. The sequencing sample was made of peripheral blood. The receptors derive from a man younger than 40 with acute or convalescent COVID-19.

The chain links TRBV11-2 to TRBJ1-2; D is ambiguous. V shed 0 bases and J shed 8 bases, with 13 bases lying between them. In germline, CDR1 is SGHAT, CDR2 FQNNGV. CDR3 size: 14 residues. CDR3 DNA sequence: TGTGCCAGCAGCTTAGATGCAAGCTTTCGGGGCTACACCTTC. Translating it yields CASSLDASFRGYTF.

A single count supports this clone. J is TRBJ2-1 and V is TRBV5-4, with a tentative D call TRBD2 (6 bases). The germline V gene has CDR1 SGHNT and CDR2 YYREEE (reference sequence). V lost 1 base, J lost 2 bases, and 13 bases lay in between. The CDR3 totals 16 residues. CDR3 coding DNA: TGTGCCAGCAGCTTGTCCTCGGGAGCCCCCTACAATGAGCAGTTCTTC. This codes for CASSLSSGAPYNEQFF.

This clone was seen once. The genes are TRBV12-3 or TRBV12-4 and TRBJ2-5; 7 bases map to TRBD1. CDR3 length: 12 residues. V gave up 8 bases and J gave up 5 bases; unmatched junction bases: 5. The CDR3 region has the DNA TGTGCCAGCGAGGGGGCAGGTGAGACCCAGTACTTC. Translation gives CASEGAGETQYF.

The V and J genes are TRBV4-1 and TRBJ2-1; perhaps TRBD1 as D (5 bases). CDR3 length equals 14 residues. The germline gives CDR1 MGHRA, CDR2 YSYEKL. V dropped 3 bases and J dropped 2 bases, with 8 bases sitting between them. CDR3 sequence: CASSHSGTYNEQFF. The CDR3 DNA reads as TGCGCCAGCAGCCACTCAGGGACCTACAATGAGCAGTTCTTC.

CDR3 in DNA: TGTGCCAGAAGCTCCGGACTAGCGGGTGCACCAATCTCCTACGAGCAGTACGTC. Amino acid sequence: CARSSGLAGAPISYEQYV. The V call is TRBV7-5, the J call TRBJ2-7; the table's TRBD2 call for D was not verified on the DNA. TRBV7-5 is assigned pseudogene status. The length of the CDR3 is 18 residues.

The V gene is TRBV7-9, the J gene TRBJ2-1; 14 bases agree with TRBD2. The trim removed 5 bases at V and 9 bases at J, leaving 9 bases unmatched. CDR3 length equals 16 residues. Germline CDR1 is SEHNR and CDR2 is FQNEAQ (reference sequence). The CDR3 loop reads CASSVTSGRALGEQFF. The CDR3 bases are TGTGCCAGCAGCGTGACTAGCGGGAGGGCCCTCGGTGAGCAGTTCTTC.

V gene TRBV5-5 combines with J gene TRBJ2-1, with TRBD2 as a possible D gene (6 bases). Trimming stripped 4 bases from V and 3 bases from J, with 14 bases between. Germline loops: CDR1 SGHKS, CDR2 YYEKEE (reference sequence). This CDR3 contains 15 residues. CDR3 residues: CASSPQGGDYNEQFF. For the CDR3, the DNA is TGTGCCAGCAGCCCCCAGGGAGGAGACTACAATGAGCAGTTCTTC.

The V gene is TRBV7-9, the J gene TRBJ1-1; 9 bases map to TRBD1. In germline, CDR1 is SEHNR, CDR2 FQNEAQ (reference sequence). There are 13 residues in the CDR3. Trimming cost V 1 base and J 9 bases; bases outside gene matches: 3. The CDR3 DNA is TGTGCCAGCAGCTTAGTAGGGACAGGGCAAGCTTTCTTT. Translation gives CASSLVGTGQAFF.

This clone appeared a few times. V and J are TRBV5-4 and TRBJ1-2; 9 nucleotides line up with TRBD1. Germline lookup yields CDR1 SGHNT and CDR2 YYREEE (reference sequence). The CDR3 contains 14 residues. Trimming at V came to 3 bases and at J to 5 bases, leaving 5 bases not matched to a gene. CDR3 sequence: CASSSTGGRYGYTF. CDR3 DNA sequence: TGTGCCAGCAGCTCGACAGGGGGGAGGTATGGCTACACCTTC.

The genes are TRBV7-9 and TRBJ1-4, with a weak D call TRBD1 (5 bases). Germline V gene data show CDR1 as SEHNR and CDR2 as FQNEAQ (reference sequence). This CDR3 comprises 17 residues. V was cut by 1 base and J by 2 bases, with 14 bases left in between. CDR3 loop: CASSLGGLLATNEKLFF. The DNA of the CDR3 is TGTGCCAGCAGCTTAGGGGGCCTCTTGGCGACTAATGAAAAACTGTTTTTT.

This clone appeared once. This chain connects TRBV2 to TRBJ2-5; 10 positions agree with TRBD2. The length of the CDR3 is 17 residues. Trimming took 7 bases from V and 1 from J; bases not matched to a gene: 12. The V gene's germline CDR1 is SNHLY and CDR2 FYNNEI. In DNA, the CDR3 is TGTGCCAGCATCGAGCCTAGCGGGGGCCCCTTCCAAGAGACCCAGTACTTC. Its protein is CASIEPSGGPFQETQYF.

This chain links TRBV10-3 with TRBJ1-2; no clear D gene. V was cut by 3 bases and J by 8 bases, with 7 bases left in between. The CDR3 has 11 amino acids. The germline CDR1 and CDR2 sequences are ENHRY and SYGVKD. The CDR3 DNA reads TGTGCCATCAGTGAAAGTCGGGGCTACACCTTC. This translates into CAISESRGYTF.

The chain combines TRBV7-6 with TRBJ1-4; no definite D call. The V end was cut by 4 bases, the J end by 0 bases, with 6 bases between. This CDR3 is built from 14 residues. Germline assignment: CDR1 SGHVS and CDR2 FNYEAQ. In DNA form, the CDR3 reads TGTGCCAGCAGCTCCTCTGCAACTAATGAAAAACTGTTTTTT. Translation: CASSSSATNEKLFF.

The chain has TRBV14 and TRBJ2-7, with a weak D call TRBD1 (5 bases). Germline V lookup: CDR1 SGHDN, CDR2 FVKESK. The length of the CDR3 is 16 residues. V was clipped by 0 bases and J by 2 bases, with 14 bases between them. DNA for the CDR3: TGTGCCAGCAGCCAAGATCGTACAGGTCTTGCCTACGAGCAGTACTTC. It yields the protein CASSQDRTGLAYEQYF.

V and J are TRBV10-3 and TRBJ1-2; TRBD1 might be the D (5 bases). Trimming shortened V by 4 bases and J by 2 bases, and 14 bases separated the two germline ends. Germline assignment: CDR1 ENHRY and CDR2 SYGVKD. This CDR3 contains 15 residues. CDR3 nucleotides: TGTGCCATCAGTGGAGGTAACAGGCAAAACTATGGCTACACCTTC. This translates into CAISGGNRQNYGYTF.

The V and J genes are TRBV5-1 and TRBJ2-7; TRBD2 matches 13 bases. This CDR3 has 16 amino acids. The junction had 7 bases not matched to a gene; V was cut back by 0 bases and J by 7 bases. Germline-derived CDR1 and CDR2 are SGHRS and YFSETQ. The CDR3 nucleotides read TGCGCCAGCAGCTTGGGAGGACTAGCGGGGGCATTTGAGCAGTACTTC. Translating gives CASSLGGLAGAFEQYF.

This clone turned up a few times. V and J are TRBV5-1 and TRBJ2-3; D unclear. The V gene lost 4 bases and the J gene lost 2 bases, with 8 bases spanning the gap. Looked up from germline, CDR1 is SGHRS and CDR2 is YFSETQ. This CDR3 comprises 13 residues. The CDR3 is CASSRDTTDTQYF. CDR3 nucleotide sequence: TGCGCCAGCAGCCGTGACACCACAGATACGCAGTATTTT.

V and J are TRBV10-3 and TRBJ2-1; maybe TRBD2 (6 bases). Between the trimmed V and J ends, which lost 0 bases and 0 bases, there was a span of 6 bases. The CDR3 totals 15 residues. Germline CDR1 ENHRY, CDR2 SYGVKD. This chain's CDR3 is CAISESGGSYNEQFF. The CDR3 DNA is TGTGCCATCAGTGAGTCGGGGGGCTCCTACAATGAGCAGTTCTTC.

This clone was seen a few times. The J gene is TRBJ1-1, the V gene TRBV7-8; a possible D gene is TRBD1 (5 bases). The length of the CDR3 is 14 residues. Between the trimmed V and J ends, which lost 5 bases and 0 bases, there was a span of 10 bases. From germline, CDR1 is SGHVS and CDR2 FQNEAQ. The chain's CDR3 is CASSTSTVNTEAFF. In DNA form, the CDR3 reads TGTGCCAGCAGCACCTCGACAGTGAACACTGAAGCTTTCTTT.

The rearrangement joins TRBV11-2 to TRBJ2-7; 7 nucleotides agree with TRBD1. This CDR3 is built from 13 residues. Unmatched junction bases numbered 9, after V lost 6 bases and J lost 7 bases. Germline CDR1 and CDR2: SGHAT and FQNNGV. In DNA form, the CDR3 reads TGTGCCAGCAGTCATGACAGGGCGGAGGAGCAGTACTTC. It encodes CASSHDRAEEQYF.

V gene TRBV9 combines with J gene TRBJ2-1, with D perhaps TRBD2 (6 bases). The CDR3 extends over 17 amino acids. Germline assignment: CDR1 SGDLS and CDR2 YYNGEE. V shed 4 bases and J shed 10 bases, with 27 bases lying between them. The CDR3 region has the DNA TGTGCCAGCAGCCCATTCCCCACCGGGACTGTCACTTTAGAGCAGTTCTTC. Protein: CASSPFPTGTVTLEQFF.